This T cell receptor beta chain was recorded in a study of cytomegalovirus exposure and HLA in healthy donors. V was pared by 0 bases and J by 10 bases, with 3 bases of the junction left unmatched. The CDR3 is made up of 14 amino acids. Germline assignment: CDR1 SGHNT and CDR2 YENEEA. In its sample, this clone was seen once. The PCR ran on 60 Vbeta and 13 Jbeta primers. Data came from immunoSEQ multiplex PCR; TCRdb stores just in-frame clones and leaves some out. The sample lists about 120,000 clones; around 80% were seen once. The V gene is TRBV11-3, the J gene TRBJ2-1; TRBD2 agrees at 10 bases. The sequenced sample was PBMCs. The origin of this receptor is a man aged 25-40 years in good health and CMV-seropositive. This CDR3 is CASSLEGLAVEQFF. Written as DNA, the CDR3 is TGTGCCAGCAGCTTAGAAGGACTAGCGGTCGAGCAGTTCTTC.